One sample yielded the 12 T cell receptor beta chains listed below, sequenced in a study of cytomegalovirus exposure and HLA in healthy donors. The PCR ran on 60 Vbeta and 13 Jbeta primers. Profiling relied on immunoSEQ multiplex PCR, and the TCRdb table lists in-frame clones only, not all of them. The sample carries about 140,000 clones, 73% recorded once. The source material was PBMCs. These receptors came from a human donor in good health.

The chain employs TRBV7-2 and TRBJ2-7, with unresolved D. Germline CDR1 is SGHTA and CDR2 is FQGNSA. The CDR3 sequence is 13 residues long. The V end was cut by 5 bases, the J end by 6 bases, with 14 bases between. CDR3 DNA sequence: TGTGCCAGCAGCCCCCCCCCGCCCGGCGAGCAGTACTTC. This codes for CASSPPPPGEQYF. The variable domain in full, with the rest retrieved from reference TRBV7-2 and TRBJ2-7, is GAGVSQSPSNKVTEKGKDVELRCDPISGHTALYWYRQSLGQGLEFLIYFQGNSAPDKSGLPSDRFSAERTGGSVSTLTIQRTQQEDSAVYLCASSPPPPGEQYFGPGTRLTVT.

As DNA, the CDR3 is TGTGCCAGCAGCCAAGGACTAGTTATTGGTGAGCAGTTCTTC. It translates to CASSQGLVIGEQFF. V gene TRBV4-2 combines with J gene TRBJ2-1; D perhaps matches TRBD2 (6 bases). Germline-derived CDR1 and CDR2 are LGHNA and YNFKEQ. The CDR3 extends over 14 amino acids. V dropped 1 base and J dropped 9 bases, with 13 bases sitting between them.

The chain combines TRBV7-3 with TRBJ1-1, with 7 bases that match TRBD1. V lost 3 bases, J lost 1 base, and 2 bases stayed unmatched. CDR3 length: 14 residues. CDR1 SGHTA and CDR2 FQGTGA come from the germline V gene. The CDR3 DNA reads TGTGCCAGCAGCTTGACAGGGCCGAACACTGAAGCTTTCTTT. Translating it yields CASSLTGPNTEAFF.

The chain links TRBV4-1 to TRBJ1-2; tentative D call: TRBD1 (5 bases). The CDR3 is 14 residues long. The V and J ends lost 0 bases and 4 bases respectively, with 9 bases between them. CDR1 is MGHRA, CDR2 YSYEKL, per germline. The CDR3 protein is CASSQEGRGYGYTF. The CDR3 DNA sequence: TGCGCCAGCAGCCAAGAAGGTAGGGGCTATGGCTACACCTTC.

The chain uses TRBV19 and TRBJ2-2, with TRBD2 identical over 7 bases. Germline V gives CDR1 LNHDA, CDR2 SQIVND (reference sequence). The length of the CDR3 is 17 residues. V lost 5 bases to trimming and J lost 0 bases; unmatched junction nucleotides: 9. The CDR3 sequence is CASSPQGGRANTGELFF. The CDR3 nucleotides are TGTGCCAGTAGTCCCCAGGGAGGGAGGGCGAACACCGGGGAGCTGTTTTTT.

This rearrangement joins TRBV2 to TRBJ2-2; weak D call: TRBD2 (5 bases). Germline CDR1 reads SNHLY; CDR2 reads FYNNEI. The CDR3 contains 15 residues. Trimming left V 5 bases short and J 5 bases short, with 15 bases between. CDR3 DNA: TGTGCCAGCAGTCGATCCGGGGTGAGGACCGGGGAGCTGTTTTTT. Translation gives CASSRSGVRTGELFF.

The J gene is TRBJ2-1, the V gene TRBV7-6; 9 bases align to TRBD1. Germline lookup yields CDR1 SGHVS and CDR2 FNYEAQ. This CDR3 has 17 residues. The trim removed 2 bases at V and 2 bases at J, leaving 7 bases unmatched. CDR3 region: CASSLRHTGGAYNEQFF. CDR3 bases: TGTGCCAGCAGCTTACGCCACACAGGGGGCGCCTACAATGAGCAGTTCTTC. The entire variable domain, with the rest obtained from reference TRBV7-6 and TRBJ2-1, is as follows: GAGVSQSPRYKVTKRGQDVALRCDPISGHVSLYWYRQALGQGPEFLTYFNYEAQQDKSGLPNDRFSAERPEGSISTLTIQRTEQRDSAMYRCASSLRHTGGAYNEQFFGPGTRLTVL.

The chain joins TRBV9 to TRBJ1-2; D is uncertain. The V end was cut by 0 bases, the J end by 6 bases, with 15 bases between. The CDR3 spans 15 residues. Germline CDR1 SGDLS, CDR2 YYNGEE. This CDR3 is CASSVVGGLLDGYTF. The CDR3, as DNA: TGTGCCAGCAGCGTAGTCGGAGGTCTTCTCGATGGCTACACCTTC.

This chain links TRBV27 with TRBJ2-1; 13 positions agree with TRBD2. Per germline, CDR1 MNHEY and CDR2 SMNVEV (reference sequence). This CDR3 comprises 16 residues. V shed 5 bases, J shed 8 bases, and the junction held 9 bases outside the gene matches. CDR3 amino acids: CASSLLGLAGEDEQFF. As DNA, the CDR3 is TGTGCCAGCAGTCTCCTAGGACTAGCGGGAGAGGATGAGCAGTTCTTC.

This sequence joins TRBV19 and TRBJ1-1; D gene unclear. Germline CDR1 LNHDA, CDR2 SQIVND (reference sequence). CDR3 length equals 13 residues. V lost 5 bases to trimming and J lost 1 base, with 8 bases between them. Here the CDR3 reads CASSRRGNTEAFF. The DNA of the CDR3 is TGTGCCAGTAGTCGCAGAGGGAACACTGAAGCTTTCTTT.

The CDR3 DNA reads as TGTGCCAGCAGACCAAGACAGGTAATGAACACTGAAGCTTTCTTT. The encoded protein is CASRPRQVMNTEAFF. The chain combines TRBV6-5 with TRBJ1-1, with a weak D call TRBD1 (6 bases). CDR3 length: 15 amino acids. The germline CDR1 and CDR2 sequences are MNHEY and SVGAGI. The V end was cut by 6 bases, the J end by 0 bases, with 14 bases between.

A few counts support this clone. The chain combines TRBV18 with TRBJ2-1; D may be TRBD2 (6 bases). Trimming removed 4 bases at V and 4 bases at J, with 11 bases between. CDR3 size: 14 residues. The germline V gene encodes CDR1 KGHSH and CDR2 LQKENI. The CDR3 nucleotides read TGTGCCAGCTCACTACGGGACTCTTACAATGAGCAGTTCTTC. Its protein product is CASSLRDSYNEQFF. Full variable domain (remainder filled in from reference TRBV18 and TRBJ2-1): NAGVMQNPRHLVRRRGQEARLRCSPMKGHSHVYWYRQLPEEGLKFMVYLQKENIIDESGMPKERFSAEFPKEGPSILRIQQVVRGDSAAYFCASSLRDSYNEQFFGPGTRLTVL.